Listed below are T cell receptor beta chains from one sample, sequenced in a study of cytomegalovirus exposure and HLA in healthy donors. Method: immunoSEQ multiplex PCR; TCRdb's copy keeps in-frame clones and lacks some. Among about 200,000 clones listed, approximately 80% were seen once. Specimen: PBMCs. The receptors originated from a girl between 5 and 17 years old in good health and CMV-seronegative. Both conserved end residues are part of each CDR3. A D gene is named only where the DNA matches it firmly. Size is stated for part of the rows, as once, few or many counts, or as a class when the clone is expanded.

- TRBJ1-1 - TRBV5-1 CASSLTQRRGEAFF TGCGCCAGCAGCTTGACACAGCGAAGGGGAGAAGCTTTCTTT
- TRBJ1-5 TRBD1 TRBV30 CAWSVRGSGYNQPQHF TGTGCCTGGAGCGTCAGGGGGAGCGGGTACAATCAGCCCCAGCATTTT
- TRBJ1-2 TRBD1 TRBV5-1 CASSLPGGNCGYTF TGCGCCAGCAGCTTACCAGGGGGGAACTGTGGCTACACCTTC
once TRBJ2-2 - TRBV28 CASSPLVWRRNTGELFF TGTGCCAGCAGTCCCCTCGTTTGGAGGAGGAACACCGGGGAGCTGTTTTTT
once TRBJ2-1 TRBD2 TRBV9 CASSVGLAGGHNEQFF TGTGCCAGCAGCGTAGGTCTAGCGGGGGGACACAATGAGCAGTTCTTC
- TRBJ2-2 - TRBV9 CASSVDGSGDTGELFF TGTGCCAGCAGCGTAGATGGGAGTGGCGACACCGGGGAGCTGTTTTTT
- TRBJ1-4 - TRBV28 CASSQLRQYDEKLFF TGTGCCAGCAGCCAGTTAAGACAGTATGATGAAAAACTGTTTTTT
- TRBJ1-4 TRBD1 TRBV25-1 CASQESLTGAQQLFF TGTGCCAGCCAAGAATCGTTGACAGGGGCCCAGCAACTGTTTTTT
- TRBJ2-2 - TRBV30 CAWISRVAGLRELFF TGTGCCTGGATAAGCCGTGTGGCAGGGCTCCGGGAGCTGTTTTTT
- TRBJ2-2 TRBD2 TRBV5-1 CASSLLLSGGLGELFF TGCGCCAGCAGCCTACTATTGAGCGGGGGGCTCGGGGAGCTGTTTTTT
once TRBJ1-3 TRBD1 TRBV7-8 CASSRGQVGSGNTIYF TGTGCCAGCAGCCGGGGACAGGTCGGCTCTGGAAACACCATATATTTT
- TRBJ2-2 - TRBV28 CASSPRRLYTGELFF TGTGCTAGCTCCCCCAGGAGGCTATACACCGGGGAGCTGTTTTTT
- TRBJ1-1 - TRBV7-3 CASSQSGGGDWVSTEAFF TGTGCCAGCAGCCAGTCCGGGGGGGGCGACTGGGTAAGTACTGAAGCTTTCTTT
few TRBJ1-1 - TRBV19 CASSTMGAFEAFF TGTGCCAGTAGTACTATGGGAGCGTTTGAAGCTTTCTTT
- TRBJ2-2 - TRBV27 CASSPQGGPNTGELFF TGTGCCAGCAGCCCACAGGGGGGGCCGAACACCGGGGAGCTGTTTTTT
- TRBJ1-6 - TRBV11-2 CASSPRGSSYNSPLHF TGTGCCAGCAGCCCGCGGGGGAGCTCCTATAATTCACCCCTCCACTTT
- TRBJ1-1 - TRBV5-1 CASSLLSSTEAFF TGCGCCAGCAGCTTGCTTTCCAGCACAGAGGCTTTCTTT
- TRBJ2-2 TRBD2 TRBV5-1 CASSLSGAATGELFF TGCGCCAGCAGCCTTAGCGGGGCTGCCACCGGGGAGCTGTTTTTT
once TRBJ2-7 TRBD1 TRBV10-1 CASSGQGTYEQYF TGCGCCAGCAGTGGACAGGGTACCTACGAGCAGTACTTC
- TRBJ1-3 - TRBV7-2 CASSLEAQGYFGNTIYF TGTGCCAGCAGCTTAGAAGCCCAGGGGTACTTTGGAAACACCATATATTTT
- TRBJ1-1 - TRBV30 CASNLNTEAFF TGTGCCTCAAATTTGAACACTGAAGCTTTCTTT
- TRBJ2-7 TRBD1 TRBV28 CASSRRERDRGYEQYF TGTGCCAGCAGTCGGAGGGAGCGGGACAGGGGCTACGAGCAGTACTTC
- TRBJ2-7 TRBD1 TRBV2 CASRAGTGDWGNEQYF TGTGCCAGCAGAGCCGGGACAGGGGACTGGGGGAACGAGCAGTACTTC
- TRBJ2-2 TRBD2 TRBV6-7 CASSYRTSGRGGTGELFF TGTGCCAGCAGTTACCGGACTAGCGGGAGAGGAGGCACCGGGGAGCTGTTTTTT
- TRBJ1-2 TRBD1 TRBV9 CASSVGTGVGYTF TGTGCCAGCAGCGTAGGGACAGGGGTTGGCTACACCTTC
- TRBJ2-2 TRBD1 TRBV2 CASSDPTGGFTGELFF TGTGCCAGCAGCGATCCGACAGGGGGCTTCACCGGGGAGCTGTTTTTT
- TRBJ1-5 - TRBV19 CASSIGQTVNQPQHF TGTGCCAGTAGTATAGGTCAGACAGTCAATCAGCCCCAGCATTTT
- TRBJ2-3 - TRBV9 CASSAETGTDTQYF TGTGCCAGCAGCGCTGAGACAGGCACAGATACGCAGTATTTT
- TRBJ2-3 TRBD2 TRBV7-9 CASSIGTRGSDTQYF TGTGCCAGCAGCATCGGGACTAGAGGTTCAGATACGCAGTATTTT
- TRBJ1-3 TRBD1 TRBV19 CASTSGGSGNTIYF TGTGCCAGTACGTCAGGGGGGTCTGGAAACACCATATATTTT
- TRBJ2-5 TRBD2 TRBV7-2 CASSPLGMASGETWGTQYF TGTGCCAGCAGCCCCCTCGGCATGGCTAGCGGGGAGACCTGGGGGACCCAGTACTTC
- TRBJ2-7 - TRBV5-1 CASSAFQGQVTYEQYF TGCGCCAGCAGCGCTTTCCAGGGCCAAGTGACCTACGAGCAGTACTTC
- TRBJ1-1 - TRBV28 CASRGLTEAFF TGTGCCAGCAGGGGGCTAACTGAAGCTTTCTTT
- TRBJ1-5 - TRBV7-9 CASSPQYSNQPQHF TGTGCCAGCAGCCCTCAGTATAGCAATCAGCCCCAGCATTTT
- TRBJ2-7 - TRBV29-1 CSASTSGRERQYF TGCAGCGCAAGCACCTCGGGACGGGAGAGGCAGTACTTC
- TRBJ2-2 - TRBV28 CASLGGGRTGELFF TGTGCCAGCCTAGGGGGGGGGCGCACGGGGGAGCTGTTTTTT
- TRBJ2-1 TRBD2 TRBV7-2 CASSQVHGLAVSNEQFF TGTGCCAGCAGCCAAGTCCATGGACTAGCGGTTTCCAATGAGCAGTTCTTC
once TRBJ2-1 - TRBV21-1 CASSKSAALKDSYNEQFF TGTGCCAGCAGCAAAAGCGCCGCCCTGAAAGACTCCTACAATGAGCAGTTCTTC